The clone carrying this TCR beta chain occurred many times. Antigen specificity is unknown. Germline loops: CDR1 SGHKS, CDR2 YYEKEE (reference sequence). The germline V and J ends were trimmed by 1 base and 7 bases, with 8 bases remaining between them. The CDR3 runs to 13 residues. The sample is drawn from a study of T-cell reconstitution after alpha-beta-depleted transplantation in children. This sample's TCRbeta library carried unique molecular identifier barcodes. One entry per CDR3 protein, called by TCRdb with MiXCR from the PCR reads. Among about 200,000 distinct CDR3 sequences listed, about 7% were seen once. Study results and caveats: As was reported, about two months after transplant, alpha-beta T cells came from several hundred expanded graft clones. Several patients had high TCRbeta diversity at day 60; it came from surviving recipient T cells and thymic progenitors.

The source was PBMCs, collected before TCRalphabeta/CD19-depleted stem cell transplant. The chain couples TRBV5-5 to TRBJ2-2; tentatively, D is TRBD2 (6 bases). This sequence was found in a boy between 2 and 10 years old with acute lymphoblastic leukemia, due to receive a stem cell transplant. CDR3: CASSLTSHGELFF. The CDR3 DNA is TGTGCCAGCAGCTTGACTAGCCACGGGGAGCTGTTTTTT.